Listed here are 14 T cell receptor beta chains from one sample, sequenced in a study of technical replicates of blood from a handful of donors. Method: immunoSEQ multiplex PCR; TCRdb's copy keeps in-frame clones and lacks some. In the table there are some 66,000 clones, about 98% of which are singletons. The specimen sequenced was T cells isolated from PBMCs. The receptors shown here come from a human donor in good health.

This chain connects TRBV10-3 to TRBJ2-1; 10 bases line up with TRBD2. Unmatched junction bases numbered 18, after V lost 10 bases and J lost 9 bases. This CDR3 comprises 16 residues. Germline CDR1 reads ENHRY; CDR2 reads SYGVKD. CDR3 sequence reads: CASLPGASGSWGEQFF. The CDR3 coding sequence is TGTGCCAGCCTGCCCGGCGCTAGCGGGAGTTGGGGTGAGCAGTTCTTC.

The chain employs TRBV5-6 and TRBJ2-1, with TRBD1 as a possible D gene (5 bases). The germline CDR1 and CDR2 sequences are SGHDT and YYEEEE. The length of the CDR3 is 16 residues. Trimming shortened V by 0 bases and J by 1 base, and 11 bases separated the two germline ends. The CDR3 sequence: CASSLALAGSYNEQFF. The CDR3 DNA is TGTGCCAGCAGCTTGGCCTTAGCAGGGTCCTACAATGAGCAGTTCTTC.

The chain employs TRBV7-8 and TRBJ2-3; D uncertain. The CDR3 runs 17 residues. Deletions cut 1 base from V and 2 bases from J, with 16 bases between. Germline loops: CDR1 SGHVS, CDR2 FQNEAQ. CDR3 in DNA: TGTGCCAGCAGCTTAGGACCTTTAGCTGCCCCCACAGATACGCAGTATTTT. Amino acids: CASSLGPLAAPTDTQYF.

The chain links TRBV7-9 to TRBJ1-1, with unresolved D. Trimming removed 5 bases from V and 5 bases from J, with 15 bases in between. This CDR3 contains 14 residues. Per germline, CDR1 SEHNR and CDR2 FQNEAQ (reference sequence). CDR3 amino acids: CASSLVTRGTEAFF. As DNA, the CDR3 is TGTGCCAGCAGCCTGGTAACCCGAGGAACTGAAGCTTTCTTT.

The rearrangement joins TRBV5-1 to TRBJ1-1; 8 bases align to TRBD1. CDR1 and CDR2 (germline): SGHRS, YFSETQ. V shed 4 bases and J 3 bases; nucleotides not matched to a gene: 11. The CDR3 is made up of 16 amino acids. The CDR3 sequence: CASSPRTGSLYTEAFF. The CDR3 region has the DNA TGCGCCAGCAGCCCTCGGACAGGGAGTCTGTACACTGAAGCTTTCTTT.

This chain links TRBV6-1 with TRBJ1-2; perhaps TRBD1 as D (5 bases). V dropped 1 base and J dropped 8 bases, with 17 bases sitting between them. The CDR3 is made up of 15 amino acids. Germline V gene sequence: CDR1 MNHNS, CDR2 SASEGT. The CDR3 DNA sequence: TGTGCCAGCAGTGAAGGGGAGGGGTTGGGTGACGGCTACACCTTC. This encodes CASSEGEGLGDGYTF.

This rearrangement joins TRBV2 to TRBJ1-3; D ambiguous. V lost 9 bases and J 2 bases, leaving 17 bases between the germline ends. The CDR3 extends over 15 amino acids. The germline V gene encodes CDR1 SNHLY and CDR2 FYNNEI. The CDR3 here is CASFGPPIPGNTIYF. The CDR3 bases are TGTGCCAGTTTTGGGCCACCCATCCCTGGAAACACCATATATTTT.

This chain connects TRBV11-2 to TRBJ2-5; 7 nucleotides line up with TRBD1. Trimming cost V 6 bases and J 4 bases; bases outside gene matches: 14. Per the germline V gene, CDR1 is SGHAT and CDR2 is FQNNGV. The CDR3 runs to 16 residues. In DNA form, the CDR3 reads TGTGCCAGCAGGAACCTCCGGGACAGCCGACGAGAGACCCAGTACTTC. It encodes CASRNLRDSRRETQYF.

This rearrangement joins TRBV10-3 to TRBJ2-5; the D gene is possibly TRBD1 (6 bases). V lost 3 bases and J 5 bases, leaving 31 bases between the germline ends. CDR1 and CDR2 (germline): ENHRY, SYGVKD. The CDR3 loop spans 20 amino acids. DNA for the CDR3: TGTGCCATCAGTGATCGTAGGACAGACCAAATAAGACGACCTTTGGAGACCCAGTACTTC. Protein product: CAISDRRTDQIRRPLETQYF.

This rearrangement joins TRBV11-2 to TRBJ1-4; D is ambiguous. There are 17 residues in the CDR3. Trimming removed 4 bases from V and 0 bases from J, with 15 bases in between. The germline V gene encodes CDR1 SGHAT and CDR2 FQNNGV. The CDR3 protein is CASSSTPAGATNEKLFF. In nucleotides, the CDR3 is TGTGCCAGCAGCTCCACCCCCGCGGGAGCAACTAATGAAAAACTGTTTTTT.

The V gene is TRBV10-3, the J gene TRBJ2-5; tentative D call: TRBD1 (8 bases). The V end was cut by 6 bases, the J end by 1 base, with 12 bases between. This CDR3 is built from 14 residues. The germline CDR1 and CDR2 sequences are ENHRY and SYGVKD. CDR3 nucleotide sequence: TGTGCCATCAGACAGGGGGGGCTCCAAGAGACCCAGTACTTC. Translated, it gives CAIRQGGLQETQYF.

This clone was seen a single time. The chain has TRBV4-1 and TRBJ2-5, with TRBD1 as a possible D gene (6 bases). The V end was cut by 0 bases, the J end by 3 bases, with 8 bases between. The CDR3 length is 14 residues. Germline-derived CDR1 and CDR2 are MGHRA and YSYEKL. In DNA, the CDR3 is TGCGCCAGCAGCCAAGATGGGACAAAAGAGACCCAGTACTTC. This codes for CASSQDGTKETQYF.

CDR3 in amino acids: CASSQHWTENEKLFF. CDR3 in DNA: TGTGCCAGCAGCCAACACTGGACAGAGAATGAAAAACTGTTTTTT. This chain links TRBV11-2 with TRBJ1-4, with D maybe TRBD1 (6 bases). This CDR3 has 15 amino acids. Germline V gene lookup returns CDR1 SGHAT and CDR2 FQNNGV. The germline V and J ends were trimmed by 5 bases and 5 bases, with 15 bases remaining between them. Supplemented by reference TRBV11-2 and TRBJ1-4, the full variable domain reads EAGVAQSPRYKIIEKRQSVAFWCNPISGHATLYWYQQILGQGPKLLIQFQNNGVVDDSQLPKDRFSAERLKGVDSTLKIQPAKLEDSAVYLCASSQHWTENEKLFFGSGTQLSVL.

The genes are TRBV5-6 and TRBJ2-4, with 8 bases identical to TRBD2. The CDR3 is made up of 14 amino acids. J gave up 6 bases and V 4 bases, and 6 bases lay outside the gene matches. From germline, CDR1 is SGHDT and CDR2 YYEEEE. The CDR3 DNA reads TGTGCCAGCAGCCCTCTAGCGGGCCGAAACATTCAGTACTTC. Translating it yields CASSPLAGRNIQYF. Based on the CDR3 plus reference TRBV5-6 and TRBJ2-4, the full variable domain is DAGVTQSPTHLIKTRGQQVTLRCSPKSGHDTVSWYQQALGQGPQFIFQYYEEEERQRGNFPDRFSGHQFPNYSSELNVNALLLGDSALYLCASSPLAGRNIQYFGAGTRLSVL.